The TCR beta chain described here comes from a study of blood T cell repertoires in COVID-19. As for the study in general: The study drew acute and convalescent COVID-19 samples from the United States, Italy and Spain. PBMCs, B-cell-depleted T cells, or T cells provided the cDNA or gDNA that made up the material.

The CDR3 is 16 residues long. The germline V gene encodes CDR1 LGHDT and CDR2 YNNKEL (reference sequence). V dropped 3 bases and J dropped 0; count of bases not matched to a gene: 4. How the authors handled the data: Amplification of reference gene primers provided the estimated nucleated cell counts. Assay used: immunoSEQ multiplex PCR; TCRdb lists only in-frame clones, some missing. V and J calls plus clone size are reproduced from that table; the DNA served to infer D and trimming. The sample consists of some 250,000 clones, over 75% of them appearing once. This clonotype originated in a woman aged 25 to 39 with acute or convalescent COVID-19. The sequencing sample was made of peripheral blood. The chain employs TRBV3-1 (or the pseudogene TRBV3-2) and TRBJ2-3; 9 bases align to TRBD2. CDR3 bases: TGTGCCAGCAGCCAGAGTAGCGGGAGAAGCACAGATACGCAGTATTTT. Its protein product is CASSQSSGRSTDTQYF.